This T cell receptor beta chain is from a study of early T cells in non-severe SARS-CoV-2 infection. The wider study: Chains were not paired, and sequencing was done on bulk RNA from unsorted whole blood.

About this clonotype itself: Its target is unknown.

Study results and caveats: Missing private and CD4 specificities, VDJdb matching favored anti-spike CD8 responses.

Individually, cDNA molecules had unique molecular identifiers attached to them. MiXCR, applied by TCRdb to the 5' RACE reads, yields one record per CDR3 protein. The table lists some 90,000 distinct CDR3 sequences, approximately 15% of them singletons. The source is an adult who was a healthcare worker with PCR-confirmed SARS-CoV-2 infection or an uninfected control (not recorded which). What was sequenced was whole blood.

The CDR3 is CASSREGRTREIIQYF. CDR3 DNA: TGTGCCAGCAGCCGGGAGGGTAGGACTAGAGAAATCATTCAGTACTTC. The chain employs TRBV5-4 and TRBJ2-4; 8 positions match TRBD2. Trimming took 4 bases from V and 9 from J; bases not matched to a gene: 15. In germline, CDR1 is SGHNT, CDR2 YYREEE (reference sequence). The CDR3 length is 16 residues.